The 18 T cell receptor beta chains below all came from one sample that was sequenced in a study of blood T cell repertoires in COVID-19. Libraries were prepared by immunoSEQ multiplex PCR; TCRdb keeps only in-frame clonotypes and omits some of them. Of hundreds of thousands of clones listed, around 88% were seen once; the top ten hold 4.5% to 6.5%. The sequencing sample was made of peripheral blood. The receptors were sampled from a man older than 75 with acute or convalescent COVID-19.

The chain has TRBV7-2 and TRBJ1-6; 9 bases are a match to TRBD1. The V gene's germline CDR1 is SGHTA and CDR2 FQGNSA. V was pared by 2 bases and J by 9 bases, with 5 bases of the junction left unmatched. This CDR3 has 15 residues. The CDR3 DNA is TGTGCCAGCAGCTTACTGGCACAGGGGGCTTCACCCCTCCACTTT. Translating it yields CASSLLAQGASPLHF.

This chain links TRBV5-1 with TRBJ2-3; D is possibly TRBD1 (6 bases). Germline CDR1 SGHRS, CDR2 YFSETQ. Trimming pared 4 bases from V and 3 bases from J, leaving 15 bases between. This CDR3 has 15 residues. CDR3 coding DNA: TGCGCCAGCAGCCTACAGGGAGTACGGACAGATACGCAGTATTTT. Encoded protein: CASSLQGVRTDTQYF.

This clone occurred a few times. The gene calls are TRBV2 and TRBJ1-5; D is perhaps TRBD1 (6 bases). Trimming left V 7 bases short and J 4 bases short, with 17 bases between. The CDR3 is 15 amino acids. Germline assignment: CDR1 SNHLY and CDR2 FYNNEI. The CDR3 here is CASKRSAGENQPQHF. The CDR3 nucleotides are TGTGCCAGCAAAAGATCGGCAGGGGAGAATCAGCCCCAGCATTTT. The variable domain in full, with the rest retrieved from reference TRBV2 and TRBJ1-5, is EPEVTQTPSHQVTQMGQEVILRCVPISNHLYFYWYRQILGQKVEFLVSFYNNEISEKSEIFDDQFSVERPDGSNFTLKIRSTKLEDSAMYFCASKRSAGENQPQHFGDGTRLSIL.

The rearrangement links TRBV4-1 to TRBJ2-5; 7 bases fit TRBD1. Germline V gene sequence: CDR1 MGHRA, CDR2 YSYEKL. The CDR3 runs to 13 residues. J was trimmed by 3 bases and V by 4 bases; bases with no gene match: 2. The CDR3 coding sequence is TGCGCCAGCAGCCTAACAGGGGAAGAGACCCAGTACTTC. Its protein is CASSLTGEETQYF.

The sample holds one count of this clone. This rearrangement joins TRBV28 to TRBJ1-5, with 9 bases fitting TRBD1. Germline trimming cut 6 bases from V and 3 bases from J; bases unmatched to any gene: 9. Germline values: CDR1 MDHEN, CDR2 SYDVKM. The CDR3 totals 16 residues. CDR3 nucleotides: TGTGCCAGCAGAGGGCCGGGACAGGGACCCAATCAGCCCCAGCATTTT. Amino acids: CASRGPGQGPNQPQHF.

This sequence joins TRBV2 and TRBJ2-4, with a weak D call TRBD1 (7 bases). This CDR3 contains 13 residues. The germline V and J ends were trimmed by 4 bases and 6 bases, with 10 bases remaining between them. Germline CDR1 reads SNHLY; CDR2 reads FYNNEI. CDR3: CASSAGGPNIQYF. The DNA for the CDR3 is TGTGCCAGCAGTGCAGGGGGGCCAAACATTCAGTACTTC. Using reference TRBV2 and TRBJ2-4 for the parts outside the CDR3, the full variable domain is EPEVTQTPSHQVTQMGQEVILRCVPISNHLYFYWYRQILGQKVEFLVSFYNNEISEKSEIFDDQFSVERPDGSNFTLKIRSTKLEDSAMYFCASSAGGPNIQYFGAGTRLSVL.

The chain uses TRBV5-4 and TRBJ2-1, with a weak D call TRBD1 (5 bases). The CDR3 loop spans 14 amino acids. Germline loops: CDR1 SGHNT, CDR2 YYREEE (reference sequence). V lost 4 bases, J lost 5 bases, and 13 bases lay in between. This chain's CDR3 is CASSHLDRNNEQFF. The DNA of the CDR3 is TGTGCCAGCAGCCACCTCGACAGAAACAATGAGCAGTTCTTC.

This chain uses TRBV11-2 with TRBJ2-7; no reliable D call. Germline V gives CDR1 SGHAT, CDR2 FQNNGV. The CDR3 length is 13 residues. Between the trimmed V and J ends, which lost 2 bases and 1 base, there was a span of 6 bases. The CDR3 reads CASSLSRSYEQYF. CDR3 bases: TGTGCCAGCAGCTTAAGCAGGTCCTACGAGCAGTACTTC.

This clone was detected only once. The J gene is TRBJ1-1, the V gene TRBV29-1, with no clear D. CDR1 and CDR2 (germline): SQVTM, ANQGSEA. This CDR3 has 12 residues. The ends were cut back, 2 bases at V and 4 bases at J, with 8 bases in the middle. The CDR3 DNA sequence: TGCAGCGTTGAAAGAACTGGCACTGAAGCTTTCTTT. Amino acids: CSVERTGTEAFF.

The chain links TRBV28 to TRBJ1-2, with D hard to call. Germline CDR1 is MDHEN and CDR2 is SYDVKM. CDR3 size: 12 residues. Trimming shortened V by 6 bases and J by 2 bases, and 7 bases separated the two germline ends. Here the CDR3 DNA reads TGTGCCAGCAGAACAGCCAACTATGGCTACACCTTC. Translation gives CASRTANYGYTF.

The chain uses TRBV3-1 (or the pseudogene TRBV3-2) and TRBJ1-4; 8 positions agree with TRBD1. Trimming at V came to 6 bases and at J to 8 bases, leaving 11 bases not matched to a gene. CDR3 length equals 15 residues. Looked up from germline, CDR1 is LGHDT and CDR2 is YNNKEL (reference sequence). This chain's CDR3 is CASRDDRGPGEKLFF. The CDR3 DNA reads TGTGCCAGCAGGGATGACAGGGGCCCAGGCGAAAAACTGTTTTTT.

The V gene is TRBV6-5, the J gene TRBJ2-5, with a weak D call TRBD2 (5 bases). Trimming shortened V by 6 bases and J by 5 bases, and 16 bases separated the two germline ends. Germline V CDR1 and CDR2: MNHEY, SVGAGI. This CDR3 contains 14 residues. CDR3 region: CASSSASSLETQYF. The CDR3 DNA is TGTGCCAGCAGCAGTGCGTCTAGCTTGGAGACCCAGTACTTC.

CDR3 bases: TGTGCCAGTCCGACTAGCGGGAGTGGAGAGCAGTACTTC. Residues: CASPTSGSGEQYF. This chain joins TRBV27 and TRBJ2-7, with 12 bases that match TRBD2. The V gene end was trimmed by 9 bases and the J gene end by 7 bases; junction bases not matched to a gene: 7. The V gene's germline CDR1 is MNHEY and CDR2 SMNVEV (reference sequence). CDR3 length: 13 amino acids.

The chain recombines TRBV12-3 or TRBV12-4 with TRBJ1-3, with D uncertain. V lost 7 bases, J lost 0 bases, and 4 bases lay in between. There are 12 residues in the CDR3. Here the CDR3 reads CASTLSGNTIYF. The DNA for the CDR3 is TGTGCCAGCACCCTCTCTGGAAACACCATATATTTT.

This CDR3 reads CASSGNGTGQRGTYEQYF. The CDR3, as DNA: TGTGCCAGCAGTGGCAACGGGACAGGCCAAAGGGGTACCTACGAGCAGTACTTC. The rearrangement joins TRBV27 to TRBJ2-7, with 8 bases matching TRBD1. Unmatched junction bases numbered 17, after V lost 5 bases and J lost 2 bases. The germline V gene has CDR1 MNHEY and CDR2 SMNVEV (reference sequence). CDR3 length equals 18 residues.

The J gene is TRBJ1-3, the V gene TRBV4-1, with 7 bases lining up with TRBD1. The trim removed 1 base at V and 2 bases at J, leaving 5 bases unmatched. The germline V gene has CDR1 MGHRA and CDR2 YSYEKL. The CDR3 consists of 16 residues. CDR3 amino acids: CASSQVPGQTGNTIYF. Here the CDR3 DNA reads TGCGCCAGCAGCCAAGTACCGGGACAGACTGGAAACACCATATATTTT.

The chain combines TRBV27 with TRBJ1-6; 8 bases are shared with TRBD1. Per germline, CDR1 MNHEY and CDR2 SMNVEV (reference sequence). CDR3 length: 17 amino acids. V gave up 1 base and J gave up 5 bases; unmatched junction bases: 7. This CDR3 is CASSLLTGADNNSPLHF. CDR3 DNA sequence: TGTGCCAGCAGTTTATTGACAGGGGCAGACAATAATTCACCCCTCCACTTT.

The chain has TRBV29-1 and TRBJ2-2; 7 nucleotides line up with TRBD1. Losses at the gene ends were 3 bases for V and 8 bases for J; bases not matched to a gene: 9. The CDR3 length is 14 residues. The germline CDR1 and CDR2 sequences are SQVTM and ANQGSEA. The CDR3 region is CSVEGQRTRGELFF. The CDR3 bases are TGCAGCGTTGAGGGACAGCGTACGAGAGGGGAGCTGTTTTTT.